The rows below give T cell receptor beta chains drawn from one sample of a study of blood T cell repertoires in COVID-19. Here immunoSEQ multiplex PCR was the method, and the copy in TCRdb shows in-frame clones only, minus some. The sample has 200,000 to 250,000 clones, 60% to 85% seen once. Sequencing was performed on peripheral blood. Source of these receptors: a woman in her seventies with acute or convalescent COVID-19. The CDR3 runs from the conserved cysteine through the conserved F or W. The order of the fields is D gene, CDR3 length, V gene, J gene, clone size, CDR3 DNA, CDR3 protein. A D gene is named only where the DNA matches it firmly. Rows may omit the clone size; those that give it use once, few, many or a size class.

D: TRBD2
length: 16
V: TRBV18
J: TRBJ2-2
size: -
DNA: TGTGCCAGCTCACCCCAGGGACTAACGAACACCGGGGAGCTGTTTTTT
CDR3: CASSPQGLTNTGELFF

D: TRBD1
length: 14
V: TRBV11-2
J: TRBJ1-2
size: -
DNA: TGTGCCAGCAGCCTACCCGACAGGGGTGACGGCTACACCTTC
CDR3: CASSLPDRGDGYTF

D: TRBD1
length: 16
V: TRBV7-2
J: TRBJ1-2
size: -
DNA: TGTGCCAGCAGCTTAGCTGGGACAGGGTATGATTATGGCTACACCTTC
CDR3: CASSLAGTGYDYGYTF

D: -
length: 14
V: TRBV15
J: TRBJ2-2
size: -
DNA: TGTGCCACCGACAAATTCCCAGGCACCGGGGAGCTGTTTTTT
CDR3: CATDKFPGTGELFF

D: -
length: 13
V: TRBV6-5
J: TRBJ1-5
size: -
DNA: TGTGCCAGCGTCCCAGGGGGCAATCAGCCCCAGCATTTT
CDR3: CASVPGGNQPQHF

D: -
length: 15
V: TRBV6-5
J: TRBJ2-2
size: -
DNA: TGTGCCAGCAGTTACTCCGGGGGTAGGAACGGGGAGCTGTTTTTT
CDR3: CASSYSGGRNGELFF

D: TRBD2
length: 17
V: TRBV5-1
J: TRBJ2-1
size: -
DNA: TGCGCCAGCAGCTTGGTCCCAGAGCGGGGGGCCTACAATGAGCAGTTCTTC
CDR3: CASSLVPERGAYNEQFF

D: -
length: 16
V: TRBV6-1
J: TRBJ2-5
size: -
DNA: TGTGCCAGCAGTGAACCTGGGGCCAACGTGGGGGAGACCCAGTACTTC
CDR3: CASSEPGANVGETQYF

D: TRBD2
length: 17
V: TRBV4-1
J: TRBJ2-2
size: -
DNA: TGCGCCAGCAGCCAAGCCCCTGCGGGACTAGATACCGGGGAGCTGTTTTTT
CDR3: CASSQAPAGLDTGELFF

D: -
length: 15
V: TRBV9
J: TRBJ1-4
size: few
DNA: TGTGCCAGCAGCGTATTGGGGGCCTCTAATGAAAAACTGTTTTTT
CDR3: CASSVLGASNEKLFF

D: TRBD1
length: 16
V: TRBV2
J: TRBJ1-5
size: -
DNA: TGTGCCAGCAGTGTCGAAGGGACAGGGAATTATCAGCCCCAGCATTTT
CDR3: CASSVEGTGNYQPQHF

D: -
length: 16
V: TRBV7-6
J: TRBJ2-2
size: -
DNA: TGTGCCAGCAGCTTAGTTGCGGGGGCCGCCACCGGGGAGCTGTTTTTT
CDR3: CASSLVAGAATGELFF

D: TRBD2
length: 18
V: TRBV14
J: TRBJ2-1
size: -
DNA: TGTGCCAGCAGCCAAGGAGTTGGTAGCCTAGCGGTCTACAATGAGCAGTTCTTC
CDR3: CASSQGVGSLAVYNEQFF

D: -
length: 16
V: TRBV7-8
J: TRBJ2-3
size: few
DNA: TGTGCCAGCAGCTTGGGAGAATATCGCGGCACAGATACGCAGTATTTT
CDR3: CASSLGEYRGTDTQYF

D: -
length: 13
V: TRBV5-1
J: TRBJ2-7
size: -
DNA: TGCGCCAGCAGCTTGACGGGGGAGTACGAGCAGTACTTC
CDR3: CASSLTGEYEQYF

D: TRBD1
length: 14
V: TRBV18
J: TRBJ2-5
size: -
DNA: TGTGCCAGCTCTCGAGGGACAGCCCAAGAGACCCAGTACTTC
CDR3: CASSRGTAQETQYF

D: -
length: 15
V: TRBV19
J: TRBJ1-6
size: -
DNA: TGTGCCAGTAGTATTGGGTGGGGAGGAAATTCACCCCTCCACTTT
CDR3: CASSIGWGGNSPLHF

D: -
length: 15
V: TRBV9
J: TRBJ1-3
size: -
DNA: TGTGCCAGCAGCTTTTACGGGGAGGTCGGAAACACCATATATTTT
CDR3: CASSFYGEVGNTIYF

D: -
length: 16
V: TRBV19
J: TRBJ1-5
size: -
DNA: TGTGCCAGTACCCTCGAACCCGGGATTAGCAATCAGCCCCAGCATTTT
CDR3: CASTLEPGISNQPQHF

D: TRBD1
length: 22
V: TRBV4-1
J: TRBJ1-4
size: -
DNA: TGCGCCAGCAGCCTTACCGGGACAGGACAACGTGGGATCGGGGGAACTAATGAAAAACTGTTTTTT
CDR3: CASSLTGTGQRGIGGTNEKLFF

D: -
length: 16
V: TRBV5-5
J: TRBJ2-2
size: -
DNA: TGTGCCAGCAGCTTACTAAGATTCTCGGGGGCCGGGGAGCTGTTTTTT
CDR3: CASSLLRFSGAGELFF

D: -
length: 16
V: TRBV7-2
J: TRBJ2-1
size: -
DNA: TGTGCCAGCAGCTTAGGCTTCAGGGTGGATATGAATGAGCAGTTCTTC
CDR3: CASSLGFRVDMNEQFF

D: -
length: 16
V: TRBV6-6
J: TRBJ1-2
size: -
DNA: TGTGCCAGCAGCTCACATCAACCAGGGGTAGACTATGGCTACACCTTC
CDR3: CASSSHQPGVDYGYTF

D: -
length: 14
V: TRBV2
J: TRBJ2-3
size: few
DNA: TGTGCCAGCAGGGGACTGGAGATCACAGATACGCAGTATTTT
CDR3: CASRGLEITDTQYF

D: -
length: 14
V: TRBV7-9
J: TRBJ1-4
size: once
DNA: TGTGCCAGCAGCTTAGCACAGGGCTGGGAAAAACTGTTTTTT
CDR3: CASSLAQGWEKLFF

D: -
length: 13
V: TRBV12-3/TRBV12-4
J: TRBJ1-2
size: many
DNA: TGTGCCAGCAGTCCAGACAGTAACTATGGCTACACCTTC
CDR3: CASSPDSNYGYTF

D: -
length: 15
V: TRBV7-9
J: TRBJ2-7
size: -
DNA: TGTGCCAGCAGCTTAGTCGCCGCGAGATCCTACGAGCAGTACTTC
CDR3: CASSLVAARSYEQYF

D: -
length: 14
V: TRBV28
J: TRBJ1-3
size: -
DNA: TGTGCCAGCAGTTCGGGGGGATCTGGAAACACCATATATTTT
CDR3: CASSSGGSGNTIYF

D: TRBD1
length: 17
V: TRBV5-1
J: TRBJ2-3
size: -
DNA: TGCGCCAGCAGCTCAGTCTTCGGACAGGGGGCCACAGATACGCAGTATTTT
CDR3: CASSSVFGQGATDTQYF

D: TRBD1
length: 13
V: TRBV30
J: TRBJ1-2
size: -
DNA: TGTGCCTTAGGGAAAGGGGGCAACTATGGCTACACCTTC
CDR3: CALGKGGNYGYTF

D: -
length: 17
V: TRBV5-6
J: TRBJ2-3
size: -
DNA: TGTGCCAGCAGCCCAAACGTCAGGGTAGCTAGCACAGATACGCAGTATTTT
CDR3: CASSPNVRVASTDTQYF

D: -
length: 15
V: TRBV5-1
J: TRBJ2-3
size: -
DNA: TGCGCCAGCAGCTTAACACAGGGAGGGGCAGATACGCAGTATTTT
CDR3: CASSLTQGGADTQYF

D: TRBD2
length: 18
V: TRBV5-1
J: TRBJ2-3
size: once
DNA: TGCGCCAGCAGCCCTACGTTTCTAGCGGGGGACTCCACAGATACGCAGTATTTT
CDR3: CASSPTFLAGDSTDTQYF

D: -
length: 13
V: TRBV7-9
J: TRBJ2-3
size: -
DNA: TGTGCCAGCAGCTTCGGGTCGCCCGATACGCAGTATTTT
CDR3: CASSFGSPDTQYF

D: -
length: 15
V: TRBV13
J: TRBJ1-1
size: -
DNA: TGTGCCAGCGGCCAAGATACAGCGGGACACACTGAAGCTTTCTTT
CDR3: CASGQDTAGHTEAFF

D: -
length: 17
V: TRBV5-1
J: TRBJ1-6
size: -
DNA: TGCGCCAGCAGCTGGCGGGGAGAGCGGTCCTATAATTCACCCCTCCACTTT
CDR3: CASSWRGERSYNSPLHF

D: -
length: 13
V: TRBV2
J: TRBJ1-1
size: -
DNA: TGTGCCAGCAACTCGGGTATGAACACTGAAGCTTTCTTT
CDR3: CASNSGMNTEAFF

D: -
length: 13
V: TRBV11-2
J: TRBJ1-5
size: once
DNA: TGTGCCAGCAGCTTAAGTGCGGGTCAGCCCCAGCATTTT
CDR3: CASSLSAGQPQHF

D: TRBD1
length: 16
V: TRBV2
J: TRBJ1-1
size: -
DNA: TGTGCCAGCAGTTCCCACCCAGGGGGCGTTGGCACTGAAGCTTTCTTT
CDR3: CASSSHPGGVGTEAFF

D: TRBD1
length: 15
V: TRBV7-9
J: TRBJ1-6
size: -
DNA: TGTGCCAGTAGGACCGGACAGGGGTCGCGTTCACCCCTCCACTTT
CDR3: CASRTGQGSRSPLHF

D: TRBD2
length: 19
V: TRBV19
J: TRBJ2-2
size: -
DNA: TGTGCCAGTAGTATATCCCCAGGCCAAGCGGGGGGCCTTTCCGGGGAGCTGTTTTTT
CDR3: CASSISPGQAGGLSGELFF

D: -
length: 12
V: TRBV7-3
J: TRBJ2-1
size: -
DNA: TGTGCCAGCGGGGGGGCAGGCAATGAGCAGTTCTTC
CDR3: CASGGAGNEQFF

D: -
length: 14
V: TRBV19
J: TRBJ2-2
size: -
DNA: TGTGCCAGTAGTATCCAGCCGGACTCCGGGGAGCTGTTTTTT
CDR3: CASSIQPDSGELFF

D: -
length: 14
V: TRBV24-1
J: TRBJ1-1
size: -
DNA: TGTGCCACCAGTGGGGGGCAGGGGTTCTCTGAAGCTTTCTTT
CDR3: CATSGGQGFSEAFF

D: -
length: 14
V: TRBV7-2
J: TRBJ1-6
size: -
DNA: TGTGCCAGCAGCTTTAGGTCGCAGGGGTCACCCCTCCACTTT
CDR3: CASSFRSQGSPLHF

D: TRBD2
length: 21
V: TRBV9
J: TRBJ2-3
size: -
DNA: TGTGCCAGCAGCTTCACTCCGGGACTAGCGGGGGAGAAAACTAGCACAGATACGCAGTATTTT
CDR3: CASSFTPGLAGEKTSTDTQYF